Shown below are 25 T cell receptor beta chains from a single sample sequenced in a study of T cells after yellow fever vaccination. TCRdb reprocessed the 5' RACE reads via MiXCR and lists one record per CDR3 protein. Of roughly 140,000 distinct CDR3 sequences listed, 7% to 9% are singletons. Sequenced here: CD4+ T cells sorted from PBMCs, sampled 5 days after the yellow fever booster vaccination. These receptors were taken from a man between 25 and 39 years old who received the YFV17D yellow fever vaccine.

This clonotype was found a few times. The CDR3 DNA is TGTGCCAGCAGCTATGGACGGATTAATCAGCCCCAGCATTTT. Residues: CASSYGRINQPQHF. This rearrangement joins TRBV5-6 to TRBJ1-5; D is uncertain. The CDR3 is 14 residues long. Trimming took off 3 bases at V and 4 bases at J, with 11 bases between the two ends. Germline CDR1 reads SGHDT; CDR2 reads YYEEEE. The complete variable domain, with remaining parts taken from reference TRBV5-6 and TRBJ1-5, reads DAGVTQSPTHLIKTRGQQVTLRCSPKSGHDTVSWYQQALGQGPQFIFQYYEEEERQRGNFPDRFSGHQFPNYSSELNVNALLLGDSALYLCASSYGRINQPQHFGDGTRLSIL.

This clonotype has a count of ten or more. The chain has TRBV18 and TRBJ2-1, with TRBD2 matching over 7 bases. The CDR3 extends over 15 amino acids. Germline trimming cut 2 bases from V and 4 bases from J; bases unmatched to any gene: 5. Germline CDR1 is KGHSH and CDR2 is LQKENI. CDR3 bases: TGTGCCAGCTCACCATCCCTAGCGGCTTACAATGAGCAGTTCTTC. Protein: CASSPSLAAYNEQFF.

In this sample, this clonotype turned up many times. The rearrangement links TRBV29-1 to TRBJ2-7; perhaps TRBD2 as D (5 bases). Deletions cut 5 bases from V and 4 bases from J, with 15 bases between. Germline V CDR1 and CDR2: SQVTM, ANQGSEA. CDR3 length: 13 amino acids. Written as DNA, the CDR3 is TGCAGCGTTTCGTCGGGAATAGAATACGAGCAGTACTTC. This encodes CSVSSGIEYEQYF.

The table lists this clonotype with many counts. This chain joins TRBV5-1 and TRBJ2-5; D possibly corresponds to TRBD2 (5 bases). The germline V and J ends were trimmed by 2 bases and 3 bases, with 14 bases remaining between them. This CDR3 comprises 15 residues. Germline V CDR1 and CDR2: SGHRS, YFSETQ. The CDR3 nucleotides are TGCGCCAGCAGCTTTAACCCTAGCATTAAAGAGACCCAGTACTTC. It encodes CASSFNPSIKETQYF.

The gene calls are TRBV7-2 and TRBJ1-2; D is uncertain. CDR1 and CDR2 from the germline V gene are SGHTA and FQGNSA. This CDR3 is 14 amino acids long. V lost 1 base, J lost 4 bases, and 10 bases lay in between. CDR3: CASSLGKSFYGYTF. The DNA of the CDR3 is TGTGCCAGCAGCTTAGGGAAGTCTTTCTATGGCTACACCTTC.

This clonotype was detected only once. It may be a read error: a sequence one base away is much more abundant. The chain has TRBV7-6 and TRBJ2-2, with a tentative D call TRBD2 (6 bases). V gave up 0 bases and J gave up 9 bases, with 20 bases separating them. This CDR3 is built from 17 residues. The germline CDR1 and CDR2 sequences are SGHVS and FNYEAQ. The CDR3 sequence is CASSLAFRLDAGWELFF. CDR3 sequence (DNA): TGTGCCAGCAGCTTAGCCTTCCGACTAGACGCGGGCTGGGAGCTGTTTTTT. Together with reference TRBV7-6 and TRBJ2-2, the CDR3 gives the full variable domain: GAGVSQSPRYKVTKRGQDVALRCDPISGHVSLYWYRQALGQGPEFLTYFNYEAQQDKSGLPNDRFSAERPEGSISTLTIQRTEQRDSAMYRCASSLAFRLDAGWELFFGEGSRLTVL.

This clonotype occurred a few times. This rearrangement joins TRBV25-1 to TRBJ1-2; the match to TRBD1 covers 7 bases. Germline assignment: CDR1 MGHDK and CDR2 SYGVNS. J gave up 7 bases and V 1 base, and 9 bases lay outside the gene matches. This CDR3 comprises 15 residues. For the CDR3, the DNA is TGTGCCAGCAGTGAATCAGGAGACAGGGTCGGTGGCTACACCTTC. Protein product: CASSESGDRVGGYTF.

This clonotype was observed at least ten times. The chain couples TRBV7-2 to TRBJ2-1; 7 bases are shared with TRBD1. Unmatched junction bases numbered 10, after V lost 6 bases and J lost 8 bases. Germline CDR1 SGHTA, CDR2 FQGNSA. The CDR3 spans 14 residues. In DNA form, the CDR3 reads TGTGCCAGCAGTCCCCGACAGGGTCCCGATGAGCAGTTCTTC. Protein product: CASSPRQGPDEQFF.

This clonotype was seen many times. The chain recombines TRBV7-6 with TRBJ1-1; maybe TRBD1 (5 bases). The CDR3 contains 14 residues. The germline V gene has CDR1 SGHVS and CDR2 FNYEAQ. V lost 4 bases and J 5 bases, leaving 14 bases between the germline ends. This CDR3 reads CASSSGPGWTEAFF. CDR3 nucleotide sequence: TGTGCCAGCAGCTCGGGACCGGGTTGGACTGAAGCTTTCTTT. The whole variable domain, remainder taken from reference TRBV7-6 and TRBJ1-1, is GAGVSQSPRYKVTKRGQDVALRCDPISGHVSLYWYRQALGQGPEFLTYFNYEAQQDKSGLPNDRFSAERPEGSISTLTIQRTEQRDSAMYRCASSSGPGWTEAFFGQGTRLTVV.

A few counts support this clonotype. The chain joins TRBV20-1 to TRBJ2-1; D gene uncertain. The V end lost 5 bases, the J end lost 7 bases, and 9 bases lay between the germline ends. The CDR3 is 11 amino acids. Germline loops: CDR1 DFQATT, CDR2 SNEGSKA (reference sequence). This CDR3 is CSALDRNEQFF. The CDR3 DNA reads TGCAGTGCTCTAGACCGGAATGAGCAGTTCTTC.

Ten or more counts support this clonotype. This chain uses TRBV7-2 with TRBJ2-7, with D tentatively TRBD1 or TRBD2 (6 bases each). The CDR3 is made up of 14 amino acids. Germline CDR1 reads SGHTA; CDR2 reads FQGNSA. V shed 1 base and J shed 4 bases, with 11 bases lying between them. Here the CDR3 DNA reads TGTGCCAGCAGCTTAGGCGGAGGGGGGTACGAGCAGTACTTC. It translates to CASSLGGGGYEQYF.

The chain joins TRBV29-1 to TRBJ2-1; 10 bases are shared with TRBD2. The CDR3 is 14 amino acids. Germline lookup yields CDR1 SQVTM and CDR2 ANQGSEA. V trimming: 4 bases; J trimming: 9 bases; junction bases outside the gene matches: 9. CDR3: CSVVGSSGSGEQFF. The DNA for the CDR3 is TGCAGCGTTGTAGGGTCTAGCGGGAGTGGTGAGCAGTTCTTC.

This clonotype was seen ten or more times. The CDR3 region is CARRRRRDRIYNEQFF. CDR3 coding DNA: TGTGCCAGAAGGCGGCGACGGGACAGAATTTACAATGAGCAGTTCTTC. This rearrangement joins TRBV5-3 to TRBJ2-1, with 7 bases lining up with TRBD1. TRBV5-3 is marked as an open reading frame, function uncertain. This CDR3 region has 16 residues. Trimming cost V 5 bases and J 4 bases; bases outside gene matches: 12.

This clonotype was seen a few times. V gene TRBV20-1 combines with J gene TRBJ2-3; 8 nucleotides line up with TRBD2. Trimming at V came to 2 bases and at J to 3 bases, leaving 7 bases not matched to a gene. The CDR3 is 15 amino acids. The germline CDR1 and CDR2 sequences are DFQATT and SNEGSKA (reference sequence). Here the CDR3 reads CSARSLASGTDTQYF. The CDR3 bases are TGCAGTGCTAGATCTCTGGCTAGCGGGACAGATACGCAGTATTTT.

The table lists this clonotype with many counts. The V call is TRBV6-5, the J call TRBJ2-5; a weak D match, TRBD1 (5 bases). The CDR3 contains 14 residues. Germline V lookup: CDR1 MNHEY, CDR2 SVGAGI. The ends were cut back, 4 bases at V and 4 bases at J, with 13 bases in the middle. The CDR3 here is CASSLGTRGETQYF. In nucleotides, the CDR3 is TGTGCCAGCAGTTTAGGAACAAGGGGAGAGACCCAGTACTTC.

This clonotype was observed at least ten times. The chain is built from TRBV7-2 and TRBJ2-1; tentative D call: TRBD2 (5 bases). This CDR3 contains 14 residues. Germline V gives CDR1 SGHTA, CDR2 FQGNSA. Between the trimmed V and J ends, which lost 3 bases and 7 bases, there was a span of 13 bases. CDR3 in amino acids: CASSFRARENEQFF. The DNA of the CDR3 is TGTGCCAGCAGCTTTAGGGCGAGGGAGAATGAGCAGTTCTTC.

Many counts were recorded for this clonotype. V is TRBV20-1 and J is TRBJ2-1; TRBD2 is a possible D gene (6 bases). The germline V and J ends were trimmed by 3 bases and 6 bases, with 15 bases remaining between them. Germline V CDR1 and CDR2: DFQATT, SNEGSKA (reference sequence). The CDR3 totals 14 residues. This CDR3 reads CSARFGSHGNEQFF. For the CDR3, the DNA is TGCAGTGCTAGGTTCGGGAGCCATGGCAATGAGCAGTTCTTC.

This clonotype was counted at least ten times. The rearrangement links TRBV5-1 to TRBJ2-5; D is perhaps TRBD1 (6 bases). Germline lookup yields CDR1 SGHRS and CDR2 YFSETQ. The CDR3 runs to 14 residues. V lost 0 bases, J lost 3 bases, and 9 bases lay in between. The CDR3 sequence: CASSLGRGEETQYF. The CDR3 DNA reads TGCGCCAGCAGCTTGGGCAGGGGCGAAGAGACCCAGTACTTC. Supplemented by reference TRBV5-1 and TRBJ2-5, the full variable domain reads KAGVTQTPRYLIKTRGQQVTLSCSPISGHRSVSWYQQTPGQGLQFLFEYFSETQRNKGNFPGRFSGRQFSNSRSEMNVSTLELGDSALYLCASSLGRGEETQYFGPGTRLLVL.

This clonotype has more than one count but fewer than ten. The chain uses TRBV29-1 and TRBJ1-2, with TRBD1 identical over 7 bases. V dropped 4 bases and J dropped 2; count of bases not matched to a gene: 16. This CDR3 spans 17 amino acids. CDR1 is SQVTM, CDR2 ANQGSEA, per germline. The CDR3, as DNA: TGCAGCGTTGCCACCCATGGGGCGACAGGGTTAAACTATGGCTACACCTTC. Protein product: CSVATHGATGLNYGYTF.

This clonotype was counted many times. The CDR3 reads CASSLAAGVSSGKGNEQFF. The CDR3 coding sequence is TGCGCCAGCAGCTTGGCCGCGGGAGTCTCTAGCGGGAAGGGAAATGAGCAGTTCTTC. V gene TRBV5-1 combines with J gene TRBJ2-1; 9 bases line up with TRBD2. The CDR3 length is 19 residues. Germline V CDR1 and CDR2: SGHRS, YFSETQ. The V and J ends lost 0 bases and 7 bases, in that order; junction bases with no gene match: 17.

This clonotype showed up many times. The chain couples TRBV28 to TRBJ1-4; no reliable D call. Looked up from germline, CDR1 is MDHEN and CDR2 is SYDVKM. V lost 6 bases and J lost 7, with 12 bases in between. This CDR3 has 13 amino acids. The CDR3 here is CASSPPRGEKLFF. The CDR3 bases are TGTGCCAGCAGCCCCCCTCGGGGTGAAAAACTGTTTTTT.

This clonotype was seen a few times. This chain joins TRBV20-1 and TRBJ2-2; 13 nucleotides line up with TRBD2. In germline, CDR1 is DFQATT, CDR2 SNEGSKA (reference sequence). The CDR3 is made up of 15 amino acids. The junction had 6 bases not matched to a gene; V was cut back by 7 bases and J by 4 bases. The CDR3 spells CSVLAGGSGTGELFF. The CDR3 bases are TGCAGTGTACTAGCGGGAGGGTCAGGCACCGGGGAGCTGTTTTTT.

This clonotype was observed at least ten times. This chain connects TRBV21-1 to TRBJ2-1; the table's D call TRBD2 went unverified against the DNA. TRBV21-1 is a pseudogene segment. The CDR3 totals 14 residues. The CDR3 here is CTKPRPLLYNEQFF. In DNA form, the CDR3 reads TGTACCAAACCAAGGCCCCTACTTTACAATGAGCAGTTCTTC.

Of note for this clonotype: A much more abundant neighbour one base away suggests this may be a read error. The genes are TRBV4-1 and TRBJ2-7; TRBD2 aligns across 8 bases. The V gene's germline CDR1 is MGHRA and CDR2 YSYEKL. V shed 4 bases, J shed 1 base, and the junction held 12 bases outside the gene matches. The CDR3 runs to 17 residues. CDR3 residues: CASSPLFHSGNSYEQYF. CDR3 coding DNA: TGCGCCAGCAGCCCCCTCTTTCATAGCGGGAATTCCTACGAGCAGTACTTC.

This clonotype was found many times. CDR3 region: CSVEPFFLGEAFF. DNA of the CDR3: TGCAGCGTTGAACCCTTCTTCTTAGGTGAAGCTTTCTTT. The chain is built from TRBV29-1 and TRBJ1-1; D remains unclear. CDR3 length equals 13 residues. From germline, CDR1 is SQVTM and CDR2 ANQGSEA. Deletions cut 2 bases from V and 7 bases from J, with 14 bases between.